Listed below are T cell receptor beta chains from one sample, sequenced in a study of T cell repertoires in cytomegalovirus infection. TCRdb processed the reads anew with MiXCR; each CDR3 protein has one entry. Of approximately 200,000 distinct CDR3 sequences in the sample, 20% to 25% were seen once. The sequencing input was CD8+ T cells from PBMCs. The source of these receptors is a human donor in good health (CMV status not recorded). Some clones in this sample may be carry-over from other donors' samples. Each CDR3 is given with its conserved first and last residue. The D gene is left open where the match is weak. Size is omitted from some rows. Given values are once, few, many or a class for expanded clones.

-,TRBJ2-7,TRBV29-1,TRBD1,CSGRTGSEQYF,TGCAGCGGTAGGACAGGTTCCGAGCAGTACTTC
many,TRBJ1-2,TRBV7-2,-,CASSYRGQGAYGYTF,TGTGCCAGCAGCTACCGGGGTCAGGGTGCCTATGGCTACACCTTC
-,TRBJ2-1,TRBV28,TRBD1,CASTHRVPDRAYNEQFF,TGTGCCAGCACGCATCGGGTCCCGGACAGGGCCTACAATGAGCAGTTCTTC
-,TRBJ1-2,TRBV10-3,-,CAISESPGHYGYTF,TGTGCCATCAGTGAGTCCCCAGGGCACTATGGCTACACCTTC
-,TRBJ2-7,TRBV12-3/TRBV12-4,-,CASSLAGVTHEQYF,TGTGCCAGCAGTTTGGCAGGGGTCACCCACGAGCAGTACTTC
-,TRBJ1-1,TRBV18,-,CASSPIGGLNTEAFF,TGTGCCAGCTCACCGATAGGGGGGTTGAACACTGAAGCTTTCTTT
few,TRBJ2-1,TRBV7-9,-,CASSFGGSHNEQFF,TGTGCCAGCAGCTTCGGTGGGTCCCACAATGAGCAGTTCTTC
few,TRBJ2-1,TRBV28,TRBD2,CASSYLAGGGIEQFF,TGTGCCAGCAGTTACCTAGCGGGGGGCGGTATTGAGCAGTTCTTC
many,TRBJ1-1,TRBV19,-,CASSTLSTEAFF,TGTGCCAGTAGTACGTTGAGCACTGAAGCTTTCTTT
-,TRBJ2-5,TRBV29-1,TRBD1,CSVEVGTGFQETQYF,TGCAGCGTTGAAGTCGGGACAGGGTTCCAAGAGACCCAGTACTTC
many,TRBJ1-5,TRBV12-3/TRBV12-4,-,CASSSFLSLLNQPQHF,TGTGCCAGCAGTTCGTTCTTGTCCCTTCTCAATCAGCCCCAGCATTTT
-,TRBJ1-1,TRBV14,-,CASSQDGPRTPEAFF,TGTGCCAGCAGCCAAGATGGTCCGCGAACTCCCGAAGCTTTCTTT
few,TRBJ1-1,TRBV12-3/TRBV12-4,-,CASSPDRTEAFF,TGTGCCAGCAGCCCGGACAGAACAGAAGCTTTCTTT
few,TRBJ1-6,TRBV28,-,CASSFSATANSPLHF,TGTGCCAGCAGTTTCTCGGCGACAGCTAATTCACCCCTCCACTTT
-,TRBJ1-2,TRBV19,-,CASTEEGNTAFYGYTF,TGTGCCAGTACCGAGGAGGGGAATACGGCATTCTATGGCTACACCTTC
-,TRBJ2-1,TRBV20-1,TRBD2,CSARAPSGSYNEQFF,TGCAGTGCTAGAGCCCCTAGCGGCTCCTACAATGAGCAGTTCTTC
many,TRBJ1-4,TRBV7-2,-,CASSLGPAGNEKLFF,TGTGCCAGCAGCTTAGGCCCCGCCGGGAATGAAAAACTGTTTTTT
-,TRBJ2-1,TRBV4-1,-,CASSLHSSYNEQFF,TGCGCCAGCAGTCTTCATAGCTCCTACAATGAGCAGTTCTTC
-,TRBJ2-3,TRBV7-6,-,CASSLYRVPDTQYF,TGTGCCAGCAGCTTATATAGGGTCCCCGATACGCAGTATTTT
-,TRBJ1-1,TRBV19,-,CATSGGVKPAFF,TGTGCCACCTCTGGGGGGGTCAAGCCAGCTTTCTTT
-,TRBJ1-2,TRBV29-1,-,CSVGWGKGGYTF,TGCAGCGTTGGTTGGGGAAAGGGTGGCTACACCTTC
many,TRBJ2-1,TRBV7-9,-,CASSLEGSSYEQFF,TGTGCCAGCAGCTTAGAAGGGAGTAGCTATGAGCAGTTCTTC